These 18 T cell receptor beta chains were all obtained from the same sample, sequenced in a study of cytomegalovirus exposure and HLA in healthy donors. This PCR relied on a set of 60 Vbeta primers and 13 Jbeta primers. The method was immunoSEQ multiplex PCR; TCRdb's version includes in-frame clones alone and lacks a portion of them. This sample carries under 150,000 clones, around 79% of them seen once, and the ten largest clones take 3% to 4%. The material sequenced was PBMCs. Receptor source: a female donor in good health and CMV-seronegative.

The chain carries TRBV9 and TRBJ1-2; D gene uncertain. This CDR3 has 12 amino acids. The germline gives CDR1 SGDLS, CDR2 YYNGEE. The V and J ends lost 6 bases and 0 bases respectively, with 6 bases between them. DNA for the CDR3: TGTGCCAGCAACAAAGCTAACTATGGCTACACCTTC. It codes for CASNKANYGYTF.

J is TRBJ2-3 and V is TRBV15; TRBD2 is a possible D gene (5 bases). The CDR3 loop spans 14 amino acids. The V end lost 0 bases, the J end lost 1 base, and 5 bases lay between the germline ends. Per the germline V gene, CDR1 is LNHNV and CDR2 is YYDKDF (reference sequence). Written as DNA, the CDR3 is TGTGCCACCAGCAGAGAGAGGGGCACAGATACGCAGTATTTT. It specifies CATSRERGTDTQYF.

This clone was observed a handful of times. The CDR3 is CASSQVATTEEKLFF. CDR3 sequence (DNA): TGCGCCAGCAGCCAAGTAGCGACAACGGAGGAAAAACTGTTTTTT. The chain carries TRBV4-1 and TRBJ1-4, with D uncertain. The CDR3 runs 15 residues. Germline V gene data show CDR1 as MGHRA and CDR2 as YSYEKL. V was clipped by 1 base and J by 8 bases, with 14 bases between them.

The CDR3 loop reads CASRAGGGNEQFF. Written as DNA, the CDR3 is TGTGCCAGCCGGGCTGGAGGAGGGAATGAGCAGTTCTTC. V and J are TRBV11-2 and TRBJ2-1; possibly TRBD2 for D (6 bases). Per the germline V gene, CDR1 is SGHAT and CDR2 is FQNNGV. The CDR3 spans 13 residues. Trimming took off 8 bases at V and 7 bases at J, with 15 bases between the two ends.

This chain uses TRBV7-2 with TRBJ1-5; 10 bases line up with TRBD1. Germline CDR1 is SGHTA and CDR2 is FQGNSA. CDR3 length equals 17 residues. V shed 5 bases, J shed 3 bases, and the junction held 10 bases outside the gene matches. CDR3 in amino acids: CASSASPGQGFNQPQHF. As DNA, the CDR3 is TGTGCCAGCAGCGCGTCGCCGGGACAGGGGTTCAATCAGCCCCAGCATTTT.

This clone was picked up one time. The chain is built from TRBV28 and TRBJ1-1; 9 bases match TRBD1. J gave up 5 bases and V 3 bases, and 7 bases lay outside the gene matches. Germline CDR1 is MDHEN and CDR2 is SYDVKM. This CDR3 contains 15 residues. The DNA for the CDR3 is TGTGCCAGCAGTTTCCACAGGGGGCTGGGAACTGAAGCTTTCTTT. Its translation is CASSFHRGLGTEAFF. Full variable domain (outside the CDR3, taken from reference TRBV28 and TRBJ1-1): DVKVTQSSRYLVKRTGEKVFLECVQDMDHENMFWYRQDPGLGLRLIYFSYDVKMKEKGDIPEGYSVSREKKERFSLILESASTNQTSMYLCASSFHRGLGTEAFFGQGTRLTVV.

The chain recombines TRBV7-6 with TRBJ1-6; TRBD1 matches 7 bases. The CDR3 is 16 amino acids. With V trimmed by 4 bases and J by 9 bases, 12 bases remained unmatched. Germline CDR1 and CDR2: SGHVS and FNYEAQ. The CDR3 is CASSSAGGVKISPLHF. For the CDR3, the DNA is TGTGCCAGCAGCTCCGCAGGGGGAGTTAAAATTTCACCCCTCCACTTT.

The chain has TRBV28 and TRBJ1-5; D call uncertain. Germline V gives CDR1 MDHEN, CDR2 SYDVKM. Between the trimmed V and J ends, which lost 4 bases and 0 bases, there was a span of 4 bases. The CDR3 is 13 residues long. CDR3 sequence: CASSSYSNQPQHF. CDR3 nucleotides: TGTGCCAGCAGTTCCTATAGCAATCAGCCCCAGCATTTT.

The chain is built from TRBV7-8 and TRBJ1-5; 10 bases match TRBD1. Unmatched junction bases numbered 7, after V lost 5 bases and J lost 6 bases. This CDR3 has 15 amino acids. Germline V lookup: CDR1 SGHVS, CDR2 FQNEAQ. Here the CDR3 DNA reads TGTGCCAGCAGCGCCGGGACAGGGGAAGGTCAGCCCCAGCATTTT. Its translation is CASSAGTGEGQPQHF.

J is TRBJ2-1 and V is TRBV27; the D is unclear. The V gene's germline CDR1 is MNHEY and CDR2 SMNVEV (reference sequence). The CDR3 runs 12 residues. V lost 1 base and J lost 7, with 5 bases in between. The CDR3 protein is CASSLYGNEQFF. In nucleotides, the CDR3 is TGTGCCAGCAGTTTATACGGGAATGAGCAGTTCTTC.

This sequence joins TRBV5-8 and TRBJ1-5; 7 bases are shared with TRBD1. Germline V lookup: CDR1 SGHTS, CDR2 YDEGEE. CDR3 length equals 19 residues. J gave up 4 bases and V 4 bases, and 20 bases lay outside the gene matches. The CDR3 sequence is CASSLSRYSVTGWNQPQHF. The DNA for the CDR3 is TGTGCCAGCAGCCTAAGCCGTTATTCCGTGACAGGGTGGAATCAGCCCCAGCATTTT.

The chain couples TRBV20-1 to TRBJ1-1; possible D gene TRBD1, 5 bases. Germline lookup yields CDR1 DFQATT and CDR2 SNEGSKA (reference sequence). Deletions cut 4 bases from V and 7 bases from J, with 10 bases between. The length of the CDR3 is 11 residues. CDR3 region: CSAILQVEAFF. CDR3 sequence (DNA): TGCAGTGCTATACTACAGGTTGAAGCTTTCTTT.

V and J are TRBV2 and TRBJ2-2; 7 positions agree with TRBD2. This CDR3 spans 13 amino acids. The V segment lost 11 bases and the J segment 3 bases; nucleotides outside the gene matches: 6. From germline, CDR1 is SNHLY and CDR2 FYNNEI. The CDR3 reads CAASGTHTGELFF. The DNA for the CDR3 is TGTGCCGCGAGCGGGACCCACACCGGGGAGCTGTTTTTT.

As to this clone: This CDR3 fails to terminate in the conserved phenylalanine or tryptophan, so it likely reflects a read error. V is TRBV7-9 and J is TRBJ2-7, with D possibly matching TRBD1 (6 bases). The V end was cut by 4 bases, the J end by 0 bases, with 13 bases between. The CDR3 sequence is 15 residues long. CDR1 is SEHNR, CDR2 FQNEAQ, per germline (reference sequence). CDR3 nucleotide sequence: TGTGCCAGCAGCTCTCGGACAGCGAGCTCCTACGAGCAGTACCTC. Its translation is CASSSRTASSYEQYL.

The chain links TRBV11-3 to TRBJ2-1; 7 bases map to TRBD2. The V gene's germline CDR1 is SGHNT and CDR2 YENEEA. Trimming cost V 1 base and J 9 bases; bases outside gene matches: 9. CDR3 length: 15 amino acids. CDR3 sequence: CASSLGGGYGPEQFF. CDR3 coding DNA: TGTGCCAGCAGCTTAGGCGGGGGATACGGGCCTGAGCAGTTCTTC.

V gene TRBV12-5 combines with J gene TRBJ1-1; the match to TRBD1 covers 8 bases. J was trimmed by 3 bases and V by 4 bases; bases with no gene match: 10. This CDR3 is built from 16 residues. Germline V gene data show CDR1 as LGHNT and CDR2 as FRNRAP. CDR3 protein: CASGSAYGQGYTEAFF. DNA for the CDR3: TGTGCTAGTGGTTCGGCCTACGGACAGGGCTACACTGAAGCTTTCTTT. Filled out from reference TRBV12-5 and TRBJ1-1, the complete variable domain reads DARVTQTPRHKVTEMGQEVTMRCQPILGHNTVFWYRQTMMQGLELLAYFRNRAPLDDSGMPKDRFSAEMPDATLATLKIQPSEPRDSAVYFCASGSAYGQGYTEAFFGQGTRLTVV.

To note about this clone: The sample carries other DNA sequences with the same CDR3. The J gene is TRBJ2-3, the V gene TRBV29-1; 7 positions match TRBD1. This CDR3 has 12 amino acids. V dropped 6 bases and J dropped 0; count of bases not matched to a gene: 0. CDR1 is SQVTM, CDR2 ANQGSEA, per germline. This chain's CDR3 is CSVGQSTDTQYF. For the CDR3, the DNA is TGCAGCGTGGGACAGAGCACAGATACGCAGTATTTT.

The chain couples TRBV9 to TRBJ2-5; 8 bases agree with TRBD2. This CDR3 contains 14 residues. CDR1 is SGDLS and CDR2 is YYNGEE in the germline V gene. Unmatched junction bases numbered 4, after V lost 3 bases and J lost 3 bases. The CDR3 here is CASSEGTREETQYF. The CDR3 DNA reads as TGTGCCAGCAGCGAGGGGACTAGAGAAGAGACCCAGTACTTC.